The clone carrying this TCR beta chain was found a few times. Its cognate antigen is unknown. The data are from a study of beta chain features in type 1 diabetes. About the research overall: Healthy donors and patients had similar age, gender and cell yields.

Of the isolated RNA, all was reverse transcribed, and so the sequenced material was expressed TCRB transcripts. Assay used: immunoSEQ multiplex PCR; TCRdb lists only in-frame clones, some missing. Of around 140,000 clones in the sample, around 8.8% were seen once. Study-wide results and limits: TCRB CDR3 length was moderately but significantly reduced in all four CD4+ subsets of Type 1 diabetes patients.

Sample: central memory CD4+ T cells from blood. The clonotype was recovered from a man younger than 40 with type 1 diabetes.

CDR3: CASSEMGGWETQYF. CDR3 DNA sequence: TGTGCCAGCAGTGAAATGGGGGGATGGGAGACCCAGTACTTC. The chain joins TRBV6-1 to TRBJ2-5, with a weak D call TRBD2 (6 bases). This CDR3 comprises 14 residues. Germline lookup yields CDR1 MNHNS and CDR2 SASEGT. The germline V and J ends were trimmed by 2 bases and 5 bases, with 12 bases remaining between them.